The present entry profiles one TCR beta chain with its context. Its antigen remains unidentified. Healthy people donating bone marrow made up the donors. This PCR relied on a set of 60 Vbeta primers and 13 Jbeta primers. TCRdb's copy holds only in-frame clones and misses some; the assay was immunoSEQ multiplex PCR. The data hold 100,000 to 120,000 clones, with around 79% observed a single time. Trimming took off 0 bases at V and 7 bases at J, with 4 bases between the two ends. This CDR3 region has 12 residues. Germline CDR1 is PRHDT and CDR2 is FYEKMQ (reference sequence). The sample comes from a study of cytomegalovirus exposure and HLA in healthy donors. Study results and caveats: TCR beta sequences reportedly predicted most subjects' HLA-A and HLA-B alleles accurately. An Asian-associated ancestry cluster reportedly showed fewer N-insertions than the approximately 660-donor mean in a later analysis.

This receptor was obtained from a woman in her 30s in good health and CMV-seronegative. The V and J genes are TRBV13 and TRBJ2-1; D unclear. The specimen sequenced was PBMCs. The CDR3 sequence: CASSLGENEQFF. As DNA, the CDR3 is TGTGCCAGCAGCTTAGGGGAGAATGAGCAGTTCTTC.